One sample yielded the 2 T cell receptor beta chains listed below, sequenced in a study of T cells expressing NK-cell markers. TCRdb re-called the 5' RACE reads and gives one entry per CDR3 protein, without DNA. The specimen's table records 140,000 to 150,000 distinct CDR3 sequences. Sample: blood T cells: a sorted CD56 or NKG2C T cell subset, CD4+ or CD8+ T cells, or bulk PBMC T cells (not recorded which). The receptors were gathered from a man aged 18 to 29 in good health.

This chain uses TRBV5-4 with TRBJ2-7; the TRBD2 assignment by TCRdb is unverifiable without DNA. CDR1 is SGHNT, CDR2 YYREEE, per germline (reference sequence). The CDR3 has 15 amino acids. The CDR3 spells CASSQLAGEDYEQYF.

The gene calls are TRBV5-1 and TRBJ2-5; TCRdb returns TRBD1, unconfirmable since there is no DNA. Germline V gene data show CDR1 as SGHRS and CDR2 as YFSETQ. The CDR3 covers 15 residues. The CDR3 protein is CASSVTGTSKETQYF.